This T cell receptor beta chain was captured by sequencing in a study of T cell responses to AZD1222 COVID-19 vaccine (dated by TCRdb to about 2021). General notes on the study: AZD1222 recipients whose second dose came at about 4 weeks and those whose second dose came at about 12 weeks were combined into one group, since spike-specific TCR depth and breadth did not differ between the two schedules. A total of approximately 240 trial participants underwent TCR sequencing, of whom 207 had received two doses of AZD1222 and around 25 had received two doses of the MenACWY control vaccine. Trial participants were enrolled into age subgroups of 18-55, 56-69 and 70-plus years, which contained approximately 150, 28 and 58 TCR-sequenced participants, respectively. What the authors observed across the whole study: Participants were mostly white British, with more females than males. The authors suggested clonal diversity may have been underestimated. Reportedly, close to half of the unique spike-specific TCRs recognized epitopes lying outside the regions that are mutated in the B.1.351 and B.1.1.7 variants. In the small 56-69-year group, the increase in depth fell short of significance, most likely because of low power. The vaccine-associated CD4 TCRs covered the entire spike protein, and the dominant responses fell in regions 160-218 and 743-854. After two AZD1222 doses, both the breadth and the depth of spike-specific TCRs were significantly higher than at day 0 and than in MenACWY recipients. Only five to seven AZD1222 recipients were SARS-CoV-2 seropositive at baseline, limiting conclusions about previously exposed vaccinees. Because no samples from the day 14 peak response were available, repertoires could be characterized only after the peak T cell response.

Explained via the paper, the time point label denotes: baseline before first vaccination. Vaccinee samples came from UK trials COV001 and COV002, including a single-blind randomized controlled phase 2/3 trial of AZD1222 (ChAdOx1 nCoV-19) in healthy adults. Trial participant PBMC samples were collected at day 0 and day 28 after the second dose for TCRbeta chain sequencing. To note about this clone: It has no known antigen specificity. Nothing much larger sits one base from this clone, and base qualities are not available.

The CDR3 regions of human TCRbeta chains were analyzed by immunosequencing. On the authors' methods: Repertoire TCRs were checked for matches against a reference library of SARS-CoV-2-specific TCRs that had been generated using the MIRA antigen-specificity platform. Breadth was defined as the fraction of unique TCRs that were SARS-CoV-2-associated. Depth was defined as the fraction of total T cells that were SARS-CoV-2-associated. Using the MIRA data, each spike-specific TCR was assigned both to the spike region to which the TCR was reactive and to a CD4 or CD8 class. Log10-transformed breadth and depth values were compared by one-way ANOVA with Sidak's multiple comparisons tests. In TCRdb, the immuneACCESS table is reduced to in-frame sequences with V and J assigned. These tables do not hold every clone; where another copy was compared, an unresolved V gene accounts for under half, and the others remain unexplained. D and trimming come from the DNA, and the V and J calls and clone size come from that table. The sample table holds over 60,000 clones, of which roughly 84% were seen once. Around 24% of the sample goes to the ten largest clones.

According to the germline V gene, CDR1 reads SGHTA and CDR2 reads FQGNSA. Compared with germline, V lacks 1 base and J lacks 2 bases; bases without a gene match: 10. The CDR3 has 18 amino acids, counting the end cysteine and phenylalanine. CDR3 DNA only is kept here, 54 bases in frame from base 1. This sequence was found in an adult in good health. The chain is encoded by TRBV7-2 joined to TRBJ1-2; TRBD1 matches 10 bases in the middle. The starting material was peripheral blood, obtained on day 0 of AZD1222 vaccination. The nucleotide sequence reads TGTGCCAGCAGCTTAGTTCTGGGGACAGGGGTGACGAACTATGGCTACACCTTC. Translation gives CASSLVLGTGVTNYGYTF.